Shown below are 18 T cell receptor beta chains from a single sample sequenced in a study of blood T cells in healthy people across ages. It was with a sample-barcoded 5' primer and a J-beta primer mix that a second PCR of roughly 7 to 12 cycles was run. TCRdb fed the 5' RACE reads into MiXCR, producing one record per CDR3 protein. The repertoire consists of under 750,000 distinct CDR3 sequences, with 45% to 55% occurring once and the leading ten covering roughly 24%. Sequenced sample: blood. These receptor sequences come from an older man in good health.

V gene TRBV6-5 combines with J gene TRBJ2-3; TRBD2 might be the D (6 bases). Germline V gene lookup returns CDR1 MNHEY and CDR2 SVGAGI. Trimming cost V 6 bases and J 5 bases, with 21 bases left between them. This CDR3 region has 16 residues. CDR3 nucleotide sequence: TGTGCCAGCAGCCTCCAAGCGCGGGGCCTAAAAGATACGCAGTATTTT. This gives the protein CASSLQARGLKDTQYF.

This chain joins TRBV7-2 and TRBJ2-5, with TRBD2 identical over 9 bases. The CDR3 totals 15 residues. The germline V gene encodes CDR1 SGHTA and CDR2 FQGNSA. Trimming took 5 bases from V and 11 from J; bases not matched to a gene: 15. The CDR3 nucleotides read TGTGCCAGCAGCCCCGACGGAGCGGGGGGTAGGCTGCAGTACTTC. It translates to CASSPDGAGGRLQYF.

The rearrangement joins TRBV7-9 to TRBJ1-1, with unresolved D. V was clipped by 5 bases and J by 4 bases, with 8 bases between them. CDR1 is SEHNR, CDR2 FQNEAQ, per germline (reference sequence). CDR3 length: 12 residues. The CDR3 reads CASSPRVTEAFF. DNA of the CDR3: TGTGCCAGCAGCCCAAGGGTCACTGAAGCTTTCTTT.

The chain joins TRBV9 to TRBJ2-7; 11 nucleotides line up with TRBD1. Near its end, the DNA agrees better with TRBJ2-4, so the J call may be wrong. The CDR3 has 15 residues. Germline V CDR1 and CDR2: SGDLS, YYNGEE. The DNA of the CDR3 is TGTGCCAGCAGCGAGGGACAGGGGGTGAAGAACATTCAGTACTTC. Translated, it gives CASSEGQGVKNIQYF.

This clonotype was recorded a few times. The CDR3 DNA sequence: TGTGCCAGCAGTTACGCCCCTCTTGGGGAGCAGTTCTTC. Translated: CASSYAPLGEQFF. The rearrangement joins TRBV28 to TRBJ2-1; D ambiguous. The germline gives CDR1 MDHEN, CDR2 SYDVKM. Trimming left V 4 bases short and J 10 bases short, with 14 bases between. The CDR3 consists of 13 residues.

This clonotype has more than one count but fewer than ten. The chain couples TRBV20-1 to TRBJ1-1; TRBD1 matches 7 bases. The V and J ends lost 5 bases and 1 base, in that order; junction bases with no gene match: 10. The CDR3 length is 15 residues. Germline lookup yields CDR1 DFQATT and CDR2 SNEGSKA (reference sequence). CDR3: CSAQGPTGANTEAFF. The CDR3 DNA sequence: TGCAGTGCTCAGGGCCCCACAGGGGCGAACACTGAAGCTTTCTTT.

This sequence joins TRBV7-2 and TRBJ2-5, with D tentatively TRBD1 or TRBD2 (6 bases each). This CDR3 region has 15 residues. V shed 2 bases and J shed 1 base, with 11 bases lying between them. Germline V gene lookup returns CDR1 SGHTA and CDR2 FQGNSA. The CDR3 reads CASSLRGPSQETQYF. As DNA, the CDR3 is TGTGCCAGCAGCTTACGGGGGCCGAGCCAAGAGACCCAGTACTTC. Full variable domain (remainder filled in from reference TRBV7-2 and TRBJ2-5): GAGVSQSPSNKVTEKGKDVELRCDPISGHTALYWYRQSLGQGLEFLIYFQGNSAPDKSGLPSDRFSAERTGGSVSTLTIQRTQQEDSAVYLCASSLRGPSQETQYFGPGTRLLVL.

This sequence joins TRBV5-1 and TRBJ2-5, with D perhaps TRBD2 (6 bases). This CDR3 is 15 amino acids long. Germline CDR1 is SGHRS and CDR2 is YFSETQ. The V and J ends lost 4 bases and 1 base respectively, with 14 bases between them. The CDR3 region is CASSTAASAQETQYF. The CDR3, as DNA: TGCGCCAGCAGCACGGCGGCTAGCGCCCAAGAGACCCAGTACTTC.

In its sample, this clonotype was seen a few times. The chain recombines TRBV7-9 with TRBJ2-3, with 15 positions matching TRBD2. Unmatched junction bases numbered 11, after V lost 4 bases and J lost 3 bases. Germline V gene sequence: CDR1 SEHNR, CDR2 FQNEAQ (reference sequence). The CDR3 extends over 19 amino acids. The CDR3 bases are TGTGCCAGCAGCTCCACGGCTGGACTAGCGGGGGGGCCGACAGATACGCAGTATTTT. Translating it yields CASSSTAGLAGGPTDTQYF.

This sequence joins TRBV12-3 or TRBV12-4 and TRBJ1-4, with 8 bases aligning to TRBD1. After removal of 1 base from V and 8 bases from J, the junction contained 3 bases not matched to a gene. The CDR3 has 14 amino acids. CDR3: CASSLGQGREKLFF. For the CDR3, the DNA is TGTGCCAGCAGTTTAGGACAGGGGCGGGAAAAACTGTTTTTT.

The genes are TRBV29-1 and TRBJ1-1; unclear D gene. The CDR3 runs to 12 residues. V lost 2 bases and J 1 base, leaving 5 bases between the germline ends. The V gene's germline CDR1 is SQVTM and CDR2 ANQGSEA. The CDR3 here is CSVELGNTEAFF. In DNA form, the CDR3 reads TGCAGCGTTGAATTGGGGAACACTGAAGCTTTCTTT. Full variable domain (missing parts from reference TRBV29-1 and TRBJ1-1): SAVISQKPSRDICQRGTSLTIQCQVDSQVTMMFWYRQQPGQSLTLIATANQGSEATYESGFVIDKFPISRPNLTFSTLTVSNMSPEDSSIYLCSVELGNTEAFFGQGTRLTVV.

This clonotype was picked up one time. This rearrangement joins TRBV12-3 or TRBV12-4 to TRBJ1-2; 9 bases are a match to TRBD1. The J segment lost 8 bases and the V segment lost 5 bases, leaving 18 bases of the junction unmatched. This CDR3 is built from 17 residues. The CDR3 nucleotides read TGTGCCAGCAGTCCGCAGGGCCAGACAGGGGGTTTTGGAGGCTACACCTTC. It is translated as CASSPQGQTGGFGGYTF.

This clonotype was picked up a small number of times. The J gene is TRBJ2-6, the V gene TRBV6-5; D is undetermined. The CDR3 is made up of 18 amino acids. Germline V gene sequence: CDR1 MNHEY, CDR2 SVGAGI. The V end lost 0 bases, the J end lost 0 bases, and 12 bases lay between the germline ends. The CDR3 protein is CASSYSVLKSSGANVLTF. The CDR3 nucleotides are TGTGCCAGCAGTTACTCGGTACTGAAGAGCTCTGGGGCCAACGTCCTGACTTTC.

The sample holds a few counts of this clonotype. The chain recombines TRBV4-2 with TRBJ2-7; D is unclear. V lost 0 bases to trimming and J lost 5 bases, with 14 bases between them. Germline V gene sequence: CDR1 LGHNA, CDR2 YNFKEQ. The CDR3 is made up of 15 amino acids. Written as DNA, the CDR3 is TGTGCCAGCAGCCAAGATTCGGCAGGCTACGACGAGCAGTACTTC. Its protein is CASSQDSAGYDEQYF.

This clonotype was seen a few times. This sequence joins TRBV5-6 and TRBJ2-4; possibly TRBD1 or TRBD2 for D (5 bases each). The J call may be incorrect, as the DNA end agrees better with TRBJ2-7. Germline-derived CDR1 and CDR2 are SGHDT and YYEEEE. The CDR3 sequence is 14 residues long. DNA for the CDR3: TGTGCCAGCAGGGGGTGGAAGGGACGCAACGAGCAGTACTTC. Translating gives CASRGWKGRNEQYF.

The chain is built from TRBV29-1 and TRBJ2-1; D is perhaps TRBD1 (6 bases). TRBJ2-7 explains the end of the DNA better; the J call may be wrong. The CDR3 has 13 residues. In germline, CDR1 is SQVTM, CDR2 ANQGSEA. CDR3: CSALRTVYNEQYF. The DNA for the CDR3 is TGCAGCGCCCTCCGGACAGTCTACAATGAGCAGTACTTC.

The V call is TRBV20-1, the J call TRBJ1-5; 7 bases fit TRBD1. The junction had 10 bases not matched to a gene; V was cut back by 4 bases and J by 4 bases. Germline V CDR1 and CDR2: DFQATT, SNEGSKA (reference sequence). The CDR3 covers 15 residues. The CDR3 DNA reads TGCAGTGCTAAACAAACAGGGGCAGGTAATCAGCCCCAGCATTTT. Protein sequence: CSAKQTGAGNQPQHF.

Only a few counts were recorded for this clonotype. V and J are TRBV7-2 and TRBJ2-5, with D unclear. The last part of the DNA fits TRBJ2-7 better; the J call may be wrong. This CDR3 has 14 amino acids. Germline V lookup: CDR1 SGHTA, CDR2 FQGNSA. CDR3 sequence: CASSPRAGAYEQYF. The DNA for the CDR3 is TGTGCCAGCAGCCCTCGCGCCGGAGCCTACGAGCAGTACTTC.